These T cell receptor beta chains were read from a single sample in a study of T cell responses to AZD1222 COVID-19 vaccine. The repertoire was sequenced with immunoSEQ multiplex PCR; TCRdb's copy has only in-frame clones and lacks some. The sample lists tens of thousands of clones, around 90% occurring once. Source: peripheral blood, taken 28 days after the second AZD1222 dose. These receptors all come from an adult who received the AZD1222 COVID-19 vaccine. CDR3s include the opening cysteine and the closing phenylalanine or tryptophan. The D gene is left open where the match is weak. Size is stated for part of the rows, as once, few or many counts, or as a class when the clone is expanded.

j_call: TRBJ2-7
d_call: NA
v_call: TRBV19
clone_size: NA
cdr3_nt: TGTGCCAGTAGTATCTCCCCCGTAGCCTACGAGCAGTACTTC
cdr3_aa: CASSISPVAYEQYF

j_call: TRBJ1-5
d_call: NA
v_call: TRBV6-2/TRBV6-3
clone_size: NA
cdr3_nt: TGTGCCAGCAGTTTCTTGTGGAAGAATCAGCCCCAGCATTTT
cdr3_aa: CASSFLWKNQPQHF

j_call: TRBJ2-5
d_call: NA
v_call: TRBV2
clone_size: NA
cdr3_nt: TGTGCCAGCAGTCGGGGGAAGGAGACCCAGTACTTC
cdr3_aa: CASSRGKETQYF

j_call: TRBJ2-1
d_call: NA
v_call: TRBV25-1
clone_size: NA
cdr3_nt: TGTGCCAGCAGTACGTTCAATGAGCAGTTCTTC
cdr3_aa: CASSTFNEQFF

j_call: TRBJ1-1
d_call: NA
v_call: TRBV19
clone_size: NA
cdr3_nt: TGTGCCAGTAGATCAATCGCAGGAGCTTTCTTT
cdr3_aa: CASRSIAGAFF

j_call: TRBJ2-7
d_call: NA
v_call: TRBV5-1
clone_size: NA
cdr3_nt: TGCGCCAGCACCCACGGGGACCCTACCGGCTACGAGCAGTACTTC
cdr3_aa: CASTHGDPTGYEQYF

j_call: TRBJ2-1
d_call: NA
v_call: TRBV19
clone_size: NA
cdr3_nt: TGTGCCAGTAGTATTGGCCCGGTCCCCTCCTACAATGAGCAGTTCTTC
cdr3_aa: CASSIGPVPSYNEQFF

j_call: TRBJ1-5
d_call: NA
v_call: TRBV3-1/TRBV3-2
clone_size: NA
cdr3_nt: TGTGCCAGCAGCCAAGATGGACAGAGAAATCAGCCCCAGCATTTT
cdr3_aa: CASSQDGQRNQPQHF

j_call: TRBJ2-1
d_call: NA
v_call: TRBV12-3/TRBV12-4
clone_size: NA
cdr3_nt: TGTGCCAGCAGTCTCTCGACAGCCCATGAGCAGTTCTTC
cdr3_aa: CASSLSTAHEQFF

j_call: TRBJ1-6
d_call: NA
v_call: TRBV5-1
clone_size: NA
cdr3_nt: TGCGCCAGCAGCACGTTTACAGGAAGCTCCTATAATTCACCCCTCCACTTT
cdr3_aa: CASSTFTGSSYNSPLHF

j_call: TRBJ1-6
d_call: TRBD1
v_call: TRBV15
clone_size: NA
cdr3_nt: TGTGCCACCAGCACGCTCAGGGGGCGCATGTCACCCCTCCACTTT
cdr3_aa: CATSTLRGRMSPLHF

j_call: TRBJ1-4
d_call: NA
v_call: TRBV19
clone_size: once
cdr3_nt: TGTGCCAGTAGACTAGCTGCAACTAATGAAAAACTGTTTTTT
cdr3_aa: CASRLAATNEKLFF

j_call: TRBJ2-6
d_call: NA
v_call: TRBV6-1
clone_size: NA
cdr3_nt: TGTGCCAGCAGTGATTCCGGGGCGGGAGCCAACGTCCTGACTTTC
cdr3_aa: CASSDSGAGANVLTF

j_call: TRBJ1-2
d_call: TRBD1
v_call: TRBV10-3
clone_size: NA
cdr3_nt: TGTGCCGCCGGCGCGACAGGGAACTATGGCTACACCTTC
cdr3_aa: CAAGATGNYGYTF

j_call: TRBJ2-7
d_call: NA
v_call: TRBV14
clone_size: NA
cdr3_nt: TGTGCCAGCAGCCAAGTGGGGTCCTACGAGCAGTACTTC
cdr3_aa: CASSQVGSYEQYF

j_call: TRBJ1-3
d_call: NA
v_call: TRBV29-1
clone_size: NA
cdr3_nt: TGCAGCGTCCTCCCGAGGGGGGGCGATGGAAACACCATATATTTT
cdr3_aa: CSVLPRGGDGNTIYF

j_call: TRBJ2-5
d_call: NA
v_call: TRBV28
clone_size: NA
cdr3_nt: TGTGCCACCCGTCTCGTCGGGGAGACCCAGTACTTC
cdr3_aa: CATRLVGETQYF

j_call: TRBJ1-1
d_call: NA
v_call: TRBV4-1
clone_size: NA
cdr3_nt: TGCGCCAGCAGCTCGAGTGGGATCCCGAACACTGAAGCTTTCTTT
cdr3_aa: CASSSSGIPNTEAFF

j_call: TRBJ2-7
d_call: NA
v_call: TRBV20-1
clone_size: NA
cdr3_nt: TGCAGTGCTAGAGATCGGGCCGAGCAGTACTTC
cdr3_aa: CSARDRAEQYF

j_call: TRBJ1-1
d_call: NA
v_call: TRBV9
clone_size: NA
cdr3_nt: TGTGCCAGCAGCGTAGGCGGCAGGGGACCCACTGAAGCTTTCTTT
cdr3_aa: CASSVGGRGPTEAFF

j_call: TRBJ1-5
d_call: NA
v_call: TRBV6-1
clone_size: few
cdr3_nt: TGTGCCAGCAGTGTCCACCTACTTTATAGCAATCAGCCCCAGCATTTT
cdr3_aa: CASSVHLLYSNQPQHF

j_call: TRBJ2-7
d_call: NA
v_call: TRBV2
clone_size: NA
cdr3_nt: TGTGCCAGCACATCAATCTACGAGCAGTACTTC
cdr3_aa: CASTSIYEQYF

j_call: TRBJ2-1
d_call: TRBD1
v_call: TRBV24-1
clone_size: NA
cdr3_nt: TGTGCCACCAGTGAGCCGGGACAGGGGGCCGATGAGCAGTTCTTC
cdr3_aa: CATSEPGQGADEQFF

j_call: TRBJ1-5
d_call: NA
v_call: TRBV23-1
clone_size: NA
cdr3_nt: TGCGCCAGCAGTCAATCGGGCGGGCGGATTAGCAATCAGCCCCAGCATTTT
cdr3_aa: CASSQSGGRISNQPQHF

j_call: TRBJ2-1
d_call: NA
v_call: TRBV18
clone_size: NA
cdr3_nt: TGTGCCAGCTCCTCCATTGGGGGGAGCTCCTACAATGAGCAGTTCTTC
cdr3_aa: CASSSIGGSSYNEQFF

j_call: TRBJ2-5
d_call: NA
v_call: TRBV7-2
clone_size: NA
cdr3_nt: TGTGCCAGCAGCTTAGCGGGTACTAGTGAGACCCAGTACTTC
cdr3_aa: CASSLAGTSETQYF

j_call: TRBJ2-1
d_call: TRBD2
v_call: TRBV24-1
clone_size: NA
cdr3_nt: TGTGCCACCAGTGCCGAGACTAGCTGGGGTAGGGATGAGCAGTTCTTC
cdr3_aa: CATSAETSWGRDEQFF

j_call: TRBJ1-2
d_call: NA
v_call: TRBV28
clone_size: NA
cdr3_nt: TGTGCCAGCAGTCCGGGGTATGGCTACACCTTC
cdr3_aa: CASSPGYGYTF

j_call: TRBJ2-1
d_call: NA
v_call: TRBV11-2
clone_size: NA
cdr3_nt: TGTGCCAGCAGCTTAATCCTCGGGACAAGCTACAATGAGCAGTTCTTC
cdr3_aa: CASSLILGTSYNEQFF

j_call: TRBJ1-1
d_call: NA
v_call: TRBV30
clone_size: NA
cdr3_nt: TGTGCCTGGAGTGTTCTAGGACGGGGAAAAGGTTTAAACACTGAAGCTTTCTTT
cdr3_aa: CAWSVLGRGKGLNTEAFF

j_call: TRBJ1-2
d_call: TRBD1
v_call: TRBV10-3
clone_size: NA
cdr3_nt: TGTGCCATCAGTGAGTCTGCATCCGGGACAGGGCGTAACTATGGCTACACCTTC
cdr3_aa: CAISESASGTGRNYGYTF

j_call: TRBJ1-2
d_call: NA
v_call: TRBV6-6
clone_size: NA
cdr3_nt: TGTGCCAGCAATTTAGGCACATCAAACTATGGCTACACCTTC
cdr3_aa: CASNLGTSNYGYTF

j_call: TRBJ1-5
d_call: NA
v_call: TRBV28
clone_size: NA
cdr3_nt: TGTGCCAGCAGTTTAGGCGGACCCAATCAGCCCCAGCATTTT
cdr3_aa: CASSLGGPNQPQHF

j_call: TRBJ2-7
d_call: NA
v_call: TRBV7-2
clone_size: NA
cdr3_nt: TGTGCCAGCAGCTTAGCCGGGGCCACCTACGAGCAGTACTTC
cdr3_aa: CASSLAGATYEQYF

j_call: TRBJ1-1
d_call: NA
v_call: TRBV25-1
clone_size: NA
cdr3_nt: TGTGCCACCCTCGAGGGGGGGGCCACTGAAGCTTTCTTT
cdr3_aa: CATLEGGATEAFF

j_call: TRBJ1-2
d_call: TRBD1
v_call: TRBV3-1/TRBV3-2
clone_size: NA
cdr3_nt: TGTGCCAGCAGCCAAGCGGGTAGGGGGCCTTATGGCTACACCTTC
cdr3_aa: CASSQAGRGPYGYTF

j_call: TRBJ2-7
d_call: TRBD1
v_call: TRBV5-5
clone_size: few
cdr3_nt: TGTGCCAGCAGCTTGAACAGGGGCCCCTACGAGCAGTACTTC
cdr3_aa: CASSLNRGPYEQYF

j_call: TRBJ2-7
d_call: NA
v_call: TRBV5-4
clone_size: NA
cdr3_nt: TGTGCCAGCAGCTTTGGGCAGGGGACCTACGAGCAGTACTTC
cdr3_aa: CASSFGQGTYEQYF

j_call: TRBJ1-1
d_call: NA
v_call: TRBV4-1
clone_size: once
cdr3_nt: TGCGCCAGCAGCCAAGTGCGCATCCTTATGAACACTGAAGCTTTCTTT
cdr3_aa: CASSQVRILMNTEAFF

j_call: TRBJ1-5
d_call: NA
v_call: TRBV28
clone_size: NA
cdr3_nt: TGTGCCAGCACCTCTCCCCGGGAAGGCAATCAGCCCCAGCATTTT
cdr3_aa: CASTSPREGNQPQHF

j_call: TRBJ1-1
d_call: NA
v_call: TRBV6-2/TRBV6-3
clone_size: once
cdr3_nt: TGTGCCAGCAGTTACTCGGGTACAAACACTGAAGCTTTCTTT
cdr3_aa: CASSYSGTNTEAFF

j_call: TRBJ1-1
d_call: NA
v_call: TRBV7-2
clone_size: NA
cdr3_nt: TGTGCCAGCAGCTTAGGCCCTCTGGGCACTGAAGCTTTCTTT
cdr3_aa: CASSLGPLGTEAFF